A single sample is the source of the 15 T cell receptor beta chains below, sequenced in a study of T cell responses to AZD1222 COVID-19 vaccine. Data came from immunoSEQ multiplex PCR; TCRdb stores just in-frame clones and leaves some out. The top ten clones hold over 4.5% of a sample with roughly 160,000 clones, approximately 91% of them seen once. The sample here was peripheral blood, taken on day 0 of AZD1222 vaccination. The source is an adult in good health.

V is TRBV27 and J is TRBJ1-5; D remains ambiguous. Trimming stripped 0 bases from V and 6 bases from J, with 6 bases between. CDR3 length: 13 amino acids. In germline, CDR1 is MNHEY, CDR2 SMNVEV (reference sequence). The CDR3 nucleotides read TGTGCCAGCAGTTTATCGTTATTTCAGCCCCAGCATTTT. Translated: CASSLSLFQPQHF.

The chain uses TRBV15 and TRBJ1-2; D call uncertain. This CDR3 spans 13 amino acids. Germline CDR1 is LNHNV and CDR2 is YYDKDF (reference sequence). V was pared by 0 bases and J by 6 bases, with 8 bases between. In DNA, the CDR3 is TGTGCCACCAGCAGAGATCGGGGAAATGGCTACACCTTC. Its translation is CATSRDRGNGYTF. The whole variable domain, filled in from reference TRBV15 and TRBJ1-2, reads DAMVIQNPRYQVTQFGKPVTLSCSQTLNHNVMYWYQQKSSQAPKLLFHYYDKDFNNEADTPDNFQSRRPNTSFCFLDIRSPGLGDTAMYLCATSRDRGNGYTFGSGTRLTVV.

The V and J genes are TRBV28 and TRBJ1-2; D remains unclear. This CDR3 has 13 amino acids. The V end lost 1 base, the J end lost 6 bases, and 9 bases lay between the germline ends. CDR1 MDHEN and CDR2 SYDVKM come from the germline V gene. CDR3 protein: CASSLSAGDGYTF. The CDR3 DNA reads TGTGCCAGCAGTTTATCGGCTGGGGATGGCTACACCTTC.

The CDR3, as DNA: TGTGCCAGCAGCCAAGAGTCTGAAAATTCACCCCTCCACTTT. Translation gives CASSQESENSPLHF. The chain employs TRBV4-2 and TRBJ1-6; D remains ambiguous. Trimming removed 0 bases at V and 7 bases at J, with 7 bases between. The CDR3 has 14 residues. Germline CDR1 LGHNA, CDR2 YNFKEQ.

This sequence joins TRBV19 and TRBJ1-4, with D possibly matching TRBD1 (5 bases). V gave up 9 bases and J gave up 8 bases, with 16 bases separating them. This CDR3 has 13 amino acids. Germline V gene sequence: CDR1 LNHDA, CDR2 SQIVND (reference sequence). Here the CDR3 DNA reads TGTGCCAGCGAACCGGGACCGGGGGAAAAACTGTTTTTT. Translated: CASEPGPGEKLFF. The full variable domain, its missing parts supplied by reference TRBV19 and TRBJ1-4, is DGGITQSPKYLFRKEGQNVTLSCEQNLNHDAMYWYRQDPGQGLRLIYYSQIVNDFQKGDIAEGYSVSREKKESFPLTVTSAQKNPTAFYLCASEPGPGEKLFFGSGTQLSVL.

V usage is TRBV10-3 and J usage is TRBJ2-1, with a tentative D call TRBD2 (5 bases). Deletions cut 7 bases from V and 8 bases from J, with 21 bases between. This CDR3 contains 15 residues. Germline-derived CDR1 and CDR2 are ENHRY and SYGVKD. The CDR3 is CAIIRGSRNGDEQFF. The CDR3 DNA reads TGTGCCATCATCCGAGGGAGCAGGAATGGCGATGAGCAGTTCTTC.

This clone was seen more than once but under ten times. V usage is TRBV7-9 and J usage is TRBJ2-1; D is perhaps TRBD2 (6 bases). Germline V gene data show CDR1 as SEHNR and CDR2 as FQNEAQ (reference sequence). V dropped 1 base and J dropped 8 bases, with 15 bases sitting between them. The length of the CDR3 is 15 residues. The CDR3 loop is CASSLGSVAVDEQFF. CDR3 nucleotide sequence: TGTGCCAGCAGCTTAGGATCGGTAGCGGTGGATGAGCAGTTCTTC. Drawing the rest from reference TRBV7-9 and TRBJ2-1, the complete variable domain is DTGVSQNPRHKITKRGQNVTFRCDPISEHNRLYWYRQTLGQGPEFLTYFQNEAQLEKSRLLSDRFSAERPKGSFSTLEIQRTEQGDSAMYLCASSLGSVAVDEQFFGPGTRLTVL.

The V gene is TRBV7-2, the J gene TRBJ1-2; maybe TRBD1 (5 bases). Germline V CDR1 and CDR2: SGHTA, FQGNSA. V was cut by 4 bases and J by 8 bases, with 14 bases left in between. This CDR3 spans 13 amino acids. CDR3 DNA sequence: TGTGCCAGCAGCTCTAAAGGGGCACTGGGCTACACCTTC. Amino acids: CASSSKGALGYTF.

The rearrangement links TRBV10-3 to TRBJ1-1; D gene ambiguous. V shed 7 bases and J shed 2 bases, with 11 bases lying between them. CDR1 ENHRY and CDR2 SYGVKD come from the germline V gene. CDR3 size: 13 residues. The CDR3 here is CAIKADLNTEAFF. The CDR3 DNA sequence: TGTGCCATCAAGGCCGACCTTAACACTGAAGCTTTCTTT.

This clone came up once. This chain links TRBV5-1 with TRBJ2-7; D is perhaps TRBD1 (6 bases). The CDR3 is 13 amino acids. Trimming removed 2 bases from V and 1 base from J, with 7 bases in between. CDR1 is SGHRS, CDR2 YFSETQ, per germline. The chain's CDR3 is CASSFDRSYEQYF. The CDR3, as DNA: TGCGCCAGCAGCTTCGACAGGTCCTACGAGCAGTACTTC.

The chain links TRBV6-6 to TRBJ1-2; TRBD1 might be the D (5 bases). The germline gives CDR1 MNHNY, CDR2 SVGAGI (reference sequence). Trimming removed 2 bases from V and 2 bases from J, with 6 bases in between. This CDR3 is 13 amino acids long. CDR3 sequence: CASSYGGNYGYTF. CDR3 sequence (DNA): TGTGCCAGCAGTTACGGGGGGAACTATGGCTACACCTTC.

The chain couples TRBV18 to TRBJ2-1; 7 positions agree with TRBD1. Germline assignment: CDR1 KGHSH and CDR2 LQKENI. V lost 0 bases, J lost 3 bases, and 17 bases stayed unmatched. There are 20 residues in the CDR3. CDR3 amino acids: CASSPPKNRQGSGVYNEQFF. In nucleotides, the CDR3 is TGTGCCAGCTCACCACCAAAGAATCGACAGGGCTCTGGAGTCTACAATGAGCAGTTCTTC.

J is TRBJ1-5 and V is TRBV18, with D uncertain. Germline lookup yields CDR1 KGHSH and CDR2 LQKENI. CDR3 length equals 14 residues. Between the trimmed V and J ends, which lost 1 base and 2 bases, there was a span of 6 bases. The CDR3 here is CASSPQGGNQPQHF. CDR3 in DNA: TGTGCCAGCTCACCACAGGGAGGCAATCAGCCCCAGCATTTT.

This clone was counted a few times. This sequence joins TRBV28 and TRBJ2-3; D gene ambiguous. CDR3 length: 14 residues. Trimming left V 4 bases short and J 4 bases short, with 12 bases between. Germline V lookup: CDR1 MDHEN, CDR2 SYDVKM. The CDR3 nucleotides are TGTGCCAGCAGTTCGCGGCTAGGACCAGATACGCAGTATTTT. Its translation is CASSSRLGPDTQYF.

The count of this clone is one. The genes are TRBV27 and TRBJ1-2; 8 nucleotides line up with TRBD1. V gave up 5 bases and J gave up 7 bases; unmatched junction bases: 9. The CDR3 consists of 14 residues. In germline, CDR1 is MNHEY, CDR2 SMNVEV (reference sequence). CDR3 residues: CASSRYGQGGGYTF. Here the CDR3 DNA reads TGTGCCAGCAGTCGCTACGGACAGGGTGGTGGCTACACCTTC.